The 9 T cell receptor beta chains in this list originate from one sample, sequenced in a study of blood T cell repertoires in COVID-19. The table came from immunoSEQ multiplex PCR; TCRdb's copy has only in-frame clones and leaves some out. This sample carries hundreds of thousands of clones, more than 75% of them seen once, and the ten largest clones take approximately 2%. Input material: PBMCs or T cells enriched from blood (not recorded which). The receptors derive from a woman aged 55-70 years in a cohort exposed to, infected with or recovered from COVID-19 (not recorded which).

The chain recombines TRBV24-1 with TRBJ2-5; D unclear. This CDR3 comprises 13 residues. Germline assignment: CDR1 KGHDR and CDR2 SFDVKD. V lost 12 bases and J lost 2, with 15 bases in between. The CDR3 sequence: CAAPTRPQETQYF. CDR3 bases: TGTGCCGCGCCGACTCGCCCTCAAGAGACCCAGTACTTC.

CDR3 protein: CATSDKSGTASGNTIYF. The CDR3 DNA reads as TGTGCCACCAGTGATAAATCCGGGACAGCCTCTGGAAACACCATATATTTT. The rearrangement uses TRBV24-1 and TRBJ1-3, with 7 bases aligning to TRBD1. The CDR3 spans 17 residues. V shed 3 bases, J shed 0 bases, and the junction held 7 bases outside the gene matches. The germline V gene has CDR1 KGHDR and CDR2 SFDVKD.

The chain couples TRBV12-2 to TRBJ2-5; TRBD2 is the table's D call and was not checked against the DNA. TRBV12-2 is a pseudogene. The CDR3 spans 14 residues. CDR3 sequence: CASRNPGVWETQYF. The CDR3 DNA reads TGTGCAAGTCGCAATCCGGGAGTCTGGGAGACCCAGTACTTC.

This chain links TRBV21-1 with TRBJ2-1; the table's D call of TRBD2 was not tested on the DNA. TRBV21-1 counts as a pseudogene. The CDR3 contains 15 residues. The CDR3 bases are TGTGCCAGCAGCAAAGTCAGGACTAGGGGCCATGAGCAGTTCTTC. Translation: CASSKVRTRGHEQFF.

The genes are TRBV6-5 and TRBJ2-1, with 8 bases identical to TRBD2. Germline V CDR1 and CDR2: MNHEY, SVGAGI. CDR3 size: 15 residues. V shed 6 bases, J shed 0 bases, and the junction held 4 bases outside the gene matches. The CDR3 DNA sequence: TGTGCCAGCAGCCGCGGGGGGCACTCCTACAATGAGCAGTTCTTC. It specifies CASSRGGHSYNEQFF.

The chain couples TRBV28 to TRBJ2-2; the D gene is possibly TRBD1 (5 bases). This CDR3 has 13 residues. Per the germline V gene, CDR1 is MDHEN and CDR2 is SYDVKM. The germline V and J ends were trimmed by 6 bases and 6 bases, with 11 bases remaining between them. The CDR3: CASSRRQPGELFF. The CDR3 nucleotides read TGTGCCAGCAGCCGTCGACAGCCCGGGGAGCTGTTTTTT. Based on the CDR3 plus reference TRBV28 and TRBJ2-2, the full variable domain is DVKVTQSSRYLVKRTGEKVFLECVQDMDHENMFWYRQDPGLGLRLIYFSYDVKMKEKGDIPEGYSVSREKKERFSLILESASTNQTSMYLCASSRRQPGELFFGEGSRLTVL.

The J gene is TRBJ2-3, the V gene TRBV3-1 (or the pseudogene TRBV3-2); D is ambiguous. Trimming took off 1 base at V and 6 bases at J, with 14 bases between the two ends. The CDR3 has 15 residues. CDR1 LGHDT and CDR2 YNNKEL come from the germline V gene (reference sequence). The CDR3, as DNA: TGTGCCAGCAGCCAAGGGGCATTCAACACGGATACGCAGTATTTT. Its translation: CASSQGAFNTDTQYF.

V and J are TRBV15 and TRBJ2-2; 7 nucleotides align to TRBD2. Trimming took 3 bases from V and 4 from J; bases not matched to a gene: 8. This CDR3 has 16 residues. CDR1 is LNHNV, CDR2 YYDKDF, per germline (reference sequence). The CDR3 nucleotides are TGTGCCACCAGCAGGCGAAGCGGGAAGGGCACCGGGGAGCTGTTTTTT. Its protein is CATSRRSGKGTGELFF.

This rearrangement joins TRBV19 to TRBJ1-2, with a possible D match to TRBD1 (6 bases). V gave up 6 bases and J gave up 8 bases, with 16 bases separating them. The CDR3 length is 13 residues. Per the germline V gene, CDR1 is LNHDA and CDR2 is SQIVND (reference sequence). CDR3 nucleotide sequence: TGTGCCAGTAGGCCCGGGGGGCTAGGAGGCTACACCTTC. Its protein is CASRPGGLGGYTF. The whole variable domain, filled in from reference TRBV19 and TRBJ1-2, reads DGGITQSPKYLFRKEGQNVTLSCEQNLNHDAMYWYRQDPGQGLRLIYYSQIVNDFQKGDIAEGYSVSREKKESFPLTVTSAQKNPTAFYLCASRPGGLGGYTFGSGTRLTVV.